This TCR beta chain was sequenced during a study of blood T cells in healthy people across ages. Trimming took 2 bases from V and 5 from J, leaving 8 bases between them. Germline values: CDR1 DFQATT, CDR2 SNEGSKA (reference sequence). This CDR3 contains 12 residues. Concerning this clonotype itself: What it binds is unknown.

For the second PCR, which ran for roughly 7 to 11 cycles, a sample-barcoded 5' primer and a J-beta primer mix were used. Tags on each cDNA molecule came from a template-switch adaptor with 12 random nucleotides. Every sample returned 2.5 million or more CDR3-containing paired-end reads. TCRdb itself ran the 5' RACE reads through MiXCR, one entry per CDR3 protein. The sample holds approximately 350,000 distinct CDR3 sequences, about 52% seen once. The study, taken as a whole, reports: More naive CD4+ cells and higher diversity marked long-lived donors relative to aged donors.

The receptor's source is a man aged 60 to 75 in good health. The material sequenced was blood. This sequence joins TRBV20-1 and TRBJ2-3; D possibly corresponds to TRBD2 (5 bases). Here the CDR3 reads CSARLREDTQYF. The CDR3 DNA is TGCAGTGCTAGACTCCGGGAAGATACGCAGTATTTT.